The 9 T cell receptor beta chains given below trace back to one sample, sequenced in a study of T cells after yellow fever vaccination. TCRdb reprocessed the 5' RACE reads with MiXCR, giving one entry per CDR3 protein. The data contain 30,000 to 35,000 distinct CDR3 sequences, around 7% of them singletons. The specimen was PBMCs, either bulk or a sorted T-cell subset (CD4+, CD8+, memory, or dextramer-sorted; not recorded which), collected on the day of the first yellow fever vaccination. The receptors derive from a young man who received the YFV17D yellow fever vaccine.

As to this clonotype: One end of the junction fails to match germline, which may point to a read error. V gene TRBV28 combines with J gene TRBJ2-4; 9 bases match TRBD1. Germline assignment: CDR1 MDHEN and CDR2 SYDVKM. The CDR3 loop spans 17 amino acids. This CDR3 reads CSSSGAGTGLATNIQYF. CDR3 DNA: TGTTCCAGCAGTGGGGCCGGGACAGGGTTGGCCACAAACATTCAGTACTTC.

This clonotype came up many times. CDR3 bases: TGTGCCAGCAGCTTACAGTGGACAGGGATTGGAAACACCATATATTTT. Encoded protein: CASSLQWTGIGNTIYF. The genes are TRBV11-2 and TRBJ1-3; 8 bases align to TRBD1. Germline V gene data show CDR1 as SGHAT and CDR2 as FQNNGV. Trimming at V came to 2 bases and at J to 3 bases, leaving 6 bases not matched to a gene. This CDR3 contains 16 residues.

This clonotype showed up many times. J is TRBJ1-1 and V is TRBV3-1; no reliable D call. The CDR3 has 14 amino acids. V was trimmed by 4 bases and J by 3 bases, leaving 12 bases between them. The germline gives CDR1 LGHDT, CDR2 YNNKEL (reference sequence). In DNA, the CDR3 is TGTGCCAGCAGCCCCCTACCCACGGACACTGAAGCTTTCTTT. Translating gives CASSPLPTDTEAFF.

This clonotype has a count of ten or more. The V gene is TRBV12-3 or TRBV12-4, the J gene TRBJ2-3; 7 bases fit TRBD2. J was trimmed by 2 bases and V by 7 bases; bases with no gene match: 6. This CDR3 has 14 amino acids. The CDR3 region is CASKLLAATDTQYF. The CDR3 nucleotides are TGTGCCAGCAAACTTCTAGCGGCCACAGATACGCAGTATTTT.

The chain carries TRBV19 and TRBJ2-3; D call uncertain. This CDR3 comprises 12 residues. Trimming cost V 6 bases and J 6 bases, with 10 bases left between them. Germline V gene data show CDR1 as LNHDA and CDR2 as SQIVND (reference sequence). DNA for the CDR3: TGTGCCAGTAGCCGGATGGGGGATACGCAGTATTTT. Protein sequence: CASSRMGDTQYF.

This clonotype occurred many times. The DNA of the CDR3 is TGTGCCAGCAGCATTAATTCCGATGGGGGCGCCTACGAGCAGTACGTC. This encodes CASSINSDGGAYEQYV. The V call is TRBV7-6, the J call TRBJ2-7; a possible D gene is TRBD1 (6 bases). Germline CDR1 SGHVS, CDR2 FNYEAQ. Trimming pared 5 bases from V and 2 bases from J, leaving 19 bases between. CDR3 length: 16 amino acids.

This clonotype showed up many times. The rearrangement links TRBV5-6 to TRBJ2-5; the D is unclear. The V end lost 7 bases, the J end lost 7 bases, and 14 bases lay between the germline ends. The germline CDR1 and CDR2 sequences are SGHDT and YYEEEE. The CDR3 is 12 residues long. As DNA, the CDR3 is TGTGCCAGCGGAAGAACTTCGGGGACCCAGTACTTC. Protein sequence: CASGRTSGTQYF.

This clonotype has a count of ten or more. CDR3 in amino acids: CARKSDGYEQYV. The DNA for the CDR3 is TGTGCCAGGAAGAGTGACGGGTACGAGCAGTACGTC. The chain couples TRBV19 to TRBJ2-7; no clear D gene. V was trimmed by 9 bases and J by 4 bases, leaving 13 bases between them. The germline V gene has CDR1 LNHDA and CDR2 SQIVND (reference sequence). There are 12 residues in the CDR3.

J is TRBJ1-5 and V is TRBV19, with TRBD1 identical over 10 bases. The CDR3 is made up of 17 amino acids. Germline lookup yields CDR1 LNHDA and CDR2 SQIVND (reference sequence). The trim removed 5 bases at V and 0 bases at J, leaving 7 bases unmatched. The CDR3 sequence: CASSLRTGGSSNQPQHF. DNA of the CDR3: TGTGCCAGTAGTCTCCGGACAGGGGGTAGTAGCAATCAGCCCCAGCATTTT.